This T cell receptor beta chain was captured by sequencing in a study of control samples from healthy donors and cancer patients. The assay was immunoSEQ multiplex PCR, and TCRdb's table has in-frame clones only and misses some. This sample has 60,000 to 75,000 clones; roughly 90% occur once, and the top ten carry roughly 6%. The V gene's germline CDR1 is SGHNT and CDR2 YYREEE (reference sequence). V was clipped by 4 bases and J by 3 bases; unmatched bases: 8. The CDR3 runs 15 residues. Sequences were obtained from PBMCs. The receptor comes from a man in his 60s with colorectal cancer. V is TRBV5-4 and J is TRBJ2-7; 9 nucleotides agree with TRBD2. CDR3: CASSKSGGLDYEQYF. The CDR3 region has the DNA TGTGCCAGCAGCAAAAGCGGGGGGTTAGACTACGAGCAGTACTTC.